The T cell receptor beta chain under discussion was sequenced for a study of T cell repertoires in cytomegalovirus infection. MiXCR was run by TCRdb on the reads, yielding one entry per CDR3 protein. The table includes approximately 750,000 distinct CDR3 sequences, less than 40% detected once. CDR1 is MGHRA, CDR2 YSYEKL, per germline. With 0 bases removed from V and 4 bases from J, the gap between germline ends came to 15 bases. The CDR3 is 17 amino acids. Input material: PBMCs. This clonotype was obtained from a human donor in good health (CMV status not recorded). Some clones in this sample may be carry-over from other donors' samples. The chain is built from TRBV4-1 and TRBJ1-4; D gene unclear. Written as DNA, the CDR3 is TGCGCCAGCAGCCAAGAGCCCCTGGCAGAGAATAATGAAAAACTGTTTTTT. It codes for CASSQEPLAENNEKLFF.